This TCR beta chain originates from a study of shared T cell receptors in the human thymus. Germline CDR1 reads SGHNT; CDR2 reads YYREEE (reference sequence). CDR3 length equals 15 residues. Trimming cost V 3 bases and J 5 bases; bases outside gene matches: 8. Here immunoSEQ multiplex PCR was the method, and the copy in TCRdb shows in-frame clones only, minus some. The sample has about 500,000 clones; approximately 80% are singletons. These data were likewise used in another study, on human thymus T cells. That work contributes: Corrective heart surgery yielded the resections from which the thymus tissue came.

This clonotype was sampled from a boy in the first two years of life with a congenital heart defect. The chain employs TRBV5-4 and TRBJ2-5; 9 bases match TRBD2. Sequenced sample: thymocytes. For the CDR3, the DNA is TGTGCCAGCAGCTCGGGGACTAGCAGTCAGGAGACCCAGTACTTC. It translates to CASSSGTSSQETQYF.